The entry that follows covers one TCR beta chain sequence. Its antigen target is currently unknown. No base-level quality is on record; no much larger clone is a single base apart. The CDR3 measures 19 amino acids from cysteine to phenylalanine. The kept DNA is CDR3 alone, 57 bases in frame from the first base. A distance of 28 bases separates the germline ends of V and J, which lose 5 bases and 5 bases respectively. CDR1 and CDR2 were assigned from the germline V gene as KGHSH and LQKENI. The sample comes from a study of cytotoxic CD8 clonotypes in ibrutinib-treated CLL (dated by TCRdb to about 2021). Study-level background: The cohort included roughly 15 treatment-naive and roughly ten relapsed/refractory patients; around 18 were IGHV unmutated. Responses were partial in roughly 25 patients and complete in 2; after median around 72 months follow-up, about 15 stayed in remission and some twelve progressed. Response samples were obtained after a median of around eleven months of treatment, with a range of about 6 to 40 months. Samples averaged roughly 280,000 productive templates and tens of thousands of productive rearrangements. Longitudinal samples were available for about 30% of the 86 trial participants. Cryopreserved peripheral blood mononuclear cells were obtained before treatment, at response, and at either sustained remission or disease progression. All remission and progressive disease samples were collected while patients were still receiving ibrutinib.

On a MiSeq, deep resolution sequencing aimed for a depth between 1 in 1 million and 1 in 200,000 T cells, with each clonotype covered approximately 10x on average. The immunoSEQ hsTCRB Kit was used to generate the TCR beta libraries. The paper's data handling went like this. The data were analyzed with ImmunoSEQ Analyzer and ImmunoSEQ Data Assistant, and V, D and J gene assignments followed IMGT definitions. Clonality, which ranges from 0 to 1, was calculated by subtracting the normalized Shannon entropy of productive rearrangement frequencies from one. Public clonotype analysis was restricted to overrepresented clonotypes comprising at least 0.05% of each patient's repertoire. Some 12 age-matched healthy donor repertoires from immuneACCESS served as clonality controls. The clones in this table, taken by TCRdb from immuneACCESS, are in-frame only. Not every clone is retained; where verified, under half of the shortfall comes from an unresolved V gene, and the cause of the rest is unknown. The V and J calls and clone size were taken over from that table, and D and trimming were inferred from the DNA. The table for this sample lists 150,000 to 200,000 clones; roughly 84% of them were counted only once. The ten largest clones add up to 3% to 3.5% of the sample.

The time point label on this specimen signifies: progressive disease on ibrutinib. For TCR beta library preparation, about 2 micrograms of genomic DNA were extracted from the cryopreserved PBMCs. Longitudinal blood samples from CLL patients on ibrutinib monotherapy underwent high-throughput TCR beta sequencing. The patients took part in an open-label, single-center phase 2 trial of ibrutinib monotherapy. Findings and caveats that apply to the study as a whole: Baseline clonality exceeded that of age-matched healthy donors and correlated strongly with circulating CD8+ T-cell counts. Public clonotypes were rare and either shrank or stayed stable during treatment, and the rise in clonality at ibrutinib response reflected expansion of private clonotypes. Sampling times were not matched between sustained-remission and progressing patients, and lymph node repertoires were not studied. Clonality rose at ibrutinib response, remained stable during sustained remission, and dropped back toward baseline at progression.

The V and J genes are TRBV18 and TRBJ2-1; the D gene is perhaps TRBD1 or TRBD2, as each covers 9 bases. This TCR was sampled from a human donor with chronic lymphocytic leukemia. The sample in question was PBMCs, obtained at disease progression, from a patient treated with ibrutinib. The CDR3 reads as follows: CASSTQGAAAGGSDNEQFF. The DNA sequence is TGTGCCAGCTCAACACAGGGGGCGGCGGCGGGAGGGTCTGACAATGAGCAGTTCTTC.